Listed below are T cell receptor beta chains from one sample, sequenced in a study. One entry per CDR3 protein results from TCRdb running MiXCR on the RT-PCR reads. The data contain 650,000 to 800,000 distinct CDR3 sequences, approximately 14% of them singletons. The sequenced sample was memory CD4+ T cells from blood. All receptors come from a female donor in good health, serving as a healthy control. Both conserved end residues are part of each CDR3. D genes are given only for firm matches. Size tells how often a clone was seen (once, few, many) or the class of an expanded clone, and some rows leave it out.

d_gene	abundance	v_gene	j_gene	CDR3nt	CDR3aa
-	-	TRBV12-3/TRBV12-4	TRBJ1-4	TGTGCCAGCAGCCCCACAGAGGCCCGTGAAAAACTGTTTTTT	CASSPTEAREKLFF
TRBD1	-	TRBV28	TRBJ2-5	TGTGCCAGCAGACCGGGACAGGGTGAATTCGAGACCCAGTACTTC	CASRPGQGEFETQYF
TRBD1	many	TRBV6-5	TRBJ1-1	TGTGCCAGCAGTACGGGGACAGAGTCCTTGAACACTGAAGCTTTCTTT	CASSTGTESLNTEAFF
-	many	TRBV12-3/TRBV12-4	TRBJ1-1	TGTGCCAGCAGTTTAGACTGGACCGTGGACACTGAAGCTTTCTTT	CASSLDWTVDTEAFF
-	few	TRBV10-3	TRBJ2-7	TGTGCCATCAGTGAGTCTTCGGGGCTCGAGCAGTACTTC	CAISESSGLEQYF
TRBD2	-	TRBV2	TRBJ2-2	TGTGCCAGCAACCCCGGACTAGGACGGGAGCTGTTTTTT	CASNPGLGRELFF
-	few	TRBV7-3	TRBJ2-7	TGTGCCAGCAGCCGCTACCCAGGGTACGAGCAGTACTTC	CASSRYPGYEQYF
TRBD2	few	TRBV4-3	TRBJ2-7	TGCGCCAGCAGCCAAGGGGTCTCTGGACTAGCGGGGGTGCCCTACGAGCAGTACTTC	CASSQGVSGLAGVPYEQYF
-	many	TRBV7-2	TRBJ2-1	TGTGCCAGCAGCTTAAGGGATCCGTCCTACAATGAGCAGTTCTTC	CASSLRDPSYNEQFF
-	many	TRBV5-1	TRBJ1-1	TGCGCCAGCAGCTTGAATCCAGGGATGAACACTGAAGCTTTCTTT	CASSLNPGMNTEAFF
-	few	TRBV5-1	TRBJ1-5	TGCGCCAGCAGCTTGGGCTCGGGCAATCAGCCCCAGCATTTT	CASSLGSGNQPQHF
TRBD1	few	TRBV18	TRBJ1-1	TGTGCCAGCTCACCAACCGGGACAGAGAACACTGAAGCTTTCTTT	CASSPTGTENTEAFF
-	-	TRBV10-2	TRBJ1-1	TGCGCCAGCAGTGCCGCAGCTATGAACACTGAAGCTTTCTTT	CASSAAAMNTEAFF
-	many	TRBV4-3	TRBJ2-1	TGCGCCAGCAGCCAAGTTCTGGCCGGGGTCAATGAGCAGTTCTTC	CASSQVLAGVNEQFF
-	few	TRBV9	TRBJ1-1	TGTGCCAGCAGCCCCGGACAGCGAAACACTGAAGCTTTCTTT	CASSPGQRNTEAFF
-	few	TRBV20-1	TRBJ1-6	TGCAGTGCTAGCACAGTCAATTCACCCCTCCACTTT	CSASTVNSPLHF
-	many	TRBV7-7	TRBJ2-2	TGTGCTAGCAGCTTAGCGCTATCGCGCTCCTCCGATCGGGAGCTGTTTTTT	CASSLALSRSSDRELFF
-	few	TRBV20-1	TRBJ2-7	TGCAGTGCTAGGGGCGACAGTCCCTACGAGCAGTACTTC	CSARGDSPYEQYF
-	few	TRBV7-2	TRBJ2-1	TGTGCCAGCACCTCTCCCAGGGACAATGAGCAGTTCTTC	CASTSPRDNEQFF
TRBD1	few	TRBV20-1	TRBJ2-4	TGCAGTGCTAGAGGGGTACCGGGACAGATAAACATTCAGTACTTC	CSARGVPGQINIQYF
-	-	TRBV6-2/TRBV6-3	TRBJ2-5	TGTGCCAGCAGCCGCAGGGGGGAAGAGACCCAGTACTTC	CASSRRGEETQYF
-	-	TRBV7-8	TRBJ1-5	TGTGCCAGCAGCTTAAGGGCGGCTACATATAGCAATCAGCCCCAGCATTTT	CASSLRAATYSNQPQHF